Shown below are 27 T cell receptor beta chains from a single sample sequenced in a study of neurological immune-mediated disorders. MiXCR, applied by TCRdb to the 5' RACE reads, yields one record per CDR3 protein. The sample records approximately 58,000 distinct CDR3 sequences, 6.5% to 8.5% being singletons. The time point here: longitudinal time-point 3. Sequences were obtained from PBMCs. The receptors were gathered from a woman in her thirties or forties in good health.

This clonotype was detected many times. The V call is TRBV20-1, the J call TRBJ2-1; D remains unclear. Germline CDR1 reads DFQATT; CDR2 reads SNEGSKA (reference sequence). The CDR3 consists of 16 residues. Trimming took 6 bases from V and 0 from J, leaving 18 bases between them. This chain's CDR3 is CSAFFPAQSSYNEQFF. The CDR3, as DNA: TGCAGTGCCTTCTTTCCGGCCCAGAGCTCCTACAATGAGCAGTTCTTC.

This clonotype appeared many times. The genes are TRBV7-7 and TRBJ2-1; 9 bases map to TRBD2. In germline, CDR1 is SSHAT, CDR2 FNYEAQ (reference sequence). V shed 0 bases, J shed 4 bases, and the junction held 1 base outside the gene matches. The CDR3 totals 15 residues. The CDR3 region has the DNA TGTGCCAGCAGCTTAGCCCTAGCGGGGTACAATGAGCAGTTCTTC. Residues: CASSLALAGYNEQFF. Based on the CDR3 plus reference TRBV7-7 and TRBJ2-1, the full variable domain is GAGVSQSPRYKVTKRGQDVTLRCDPISSHATLYWYQQALGQGPEFLTYFNYEAQPDKSGLPSDRFSAERPEGSISTLTIQRTEQRDSAMYRCASSLALAGYNEQFFGPGTRLTVL.

In this sample, this clonotype turned up many times. The chain carries TRBV9 and TRBJ1-2, with 9 bases fitting TRBD1. J gave up 7 bases and V 5 bases, and 9 bases lay outside the gene matches. Germline V gives CDR1 SGDLS, CDR2 YYNGEE. The CDR3 covers 14 residues. The CDR3: CASSQRTGAGGYTF. CDR3 coding DNA: TGTGCCAGCAGTCAAAGGACAGGGGCGGGTGGCTACACCTTC.

This clonotype has at least ten counts. The V and J genes are TRBV7-2 and TRBJ2-3; the D is unclear. V was pared by 7 bases and J by 2 bases, with 16 bases between. Germline lookup yields CDR1 SGHTA and CDR2 FQGNSA. The CDR3 length is 15 residues. In DNA form, the CDR3 reads TGTGCCAGCACCCCGGTTGCGCGGCCCACAGATACGCAGTATTTT. Protein: CASTPVARPTDTQYF.

In this sample, this clonotype turned up many times. As DNA, the CDR3 is TGCGCCAGCAGCCCGGACAGGGGTGCAACTAATGAAAAACTGTTTTTT. Translation gives CASSPDRGATNEKLFF. The chain combines TRBV4-3 with TRBJ1-4; 9 bases match TRBD1. Germline CDR1 LGHNA, CDR2 YSLEER. V lost 4 bases and J lost 0; bases outside the gene matches: 3. The CDR3 runs to 16 residues.

This clonotype was seen a few times. The chain couples TRBV7-2 to TRBJ1-1; no firm D call. Per the germline V gene, CDR1 is SGHTA and CDR2 is FQGNSA. Trimming took off 3 bases at V and 8 bases at J, with 10 bases between the two ends. CDR3 size: 12 residues. CDR3 residues: CASSFPLNEAFF. The CDR3 DNA reads TGTGCCAGCAGCTTTCCCCTTAACGAAGCTTTCTTT. Drawing the rest from reference TRBV7-2 and TRBJ1-1, the complete variable domain is GAGVSQSPSNKVTEKGKDVELRCDPISGHTALYWYRQSLGQGLEFLIYFQGNSAPDKSGLPSDRFSAERTGGSVSTLTIQRTQQEDSAVYLCASSFPLNEAFFGQGTRLTVV.

Concerning this clonotype: A much larger clone differs from this one at a single base, so this may be a read error. The DNA for the CDR3 is TGTGCCAGCAGTCCGTACTCCTACGATCAGTACTTC. It specifies CASSPYSYDQYF. The chain carries TRBV6-6 and TRBJ2-7; no definite D call. CDR1 is MNHNY and CDR2 is SVGAGI in the germline V gene (reference sequence). The CDR3 is made up of 12 amino acids.

There are many counts of this clonotype. The chain links TRBV29-1 to TRBJ1-5; possible D gene TRBD1, 5 bases. Germline loops: CDR1 SQVTM, CDR2 ANQGSEA. The germline V and J ends were trimmed by 4 bases and 6 bases, with 13 bases remaining between them. This CDR3 comprises 13 residues. DNA for the CDR3: TGCAGCGTTGGTGCGGGGGTCAGTCAGCCCCAGCATTTT. This sequence encodes CSVGAGVSQPQHF. The full variable domain, in which reference TRBV29-1 and TRBJ1-5 provide the parts outside the CDR3, is SAVISQKPSRDICQRGTSLTIQCQVDSQVTMMFWYRQQPGQSLTLIATANQGSEATYESGFVIDKFPISRPNLTFSTLTVSNMSPEDSSIYLCSVGAGVSQPQHFGDGTRLSIL.

This clonotype has a count of ten or more. This chain connects TRBV5-1 to TRBJ2-7, with D perhaps matching TRBD2 (9 bases). The germline V gene has CDR1 SGHRS and CDR2 YFSETQ. V gave up 5 bases and J gave up 0 bases, with 27 bases separating them. The length of the CDR3 is 19 residues. CDR3 sequence (DNA): TGCGCCAGCAGTCACAACAGGGGACAGGCTAGCGGGGTCTCCTACGAGCAGTACTTC. Residues: CASSHNRGQASGVSYEQYF.

This sequence joins TRBV10-3 and TRBJ2-1; no clear D gene. V shed 3 bases and J shed 11 bases, with 11 bases lying between them. Germline assignment: CDR1 ENHRY and CDR2 SYGVKD. This CDR3 contains 12 residues. For the CDR3, the DNA is TGTGCCATCAGTGAAGTCATGTCCCAGCAGTTCTTC. Its protein is CAISEVMSQQFF.

There are a few counts of this clonotype. The J gene is TRBJ2-6, the V gene TRBV20-1; no definite D call. This CDR3 comprises 13 residues. Germline CDR1 DFQATT, CDR2 SNEGSKA (reference sequence). The V and J ends lost 6 bases and 0 bases respectively, with 6 bases between them. The DNA of the CDR3 is TGCAGTGCGGCAGTCTCTGGGGCCAACGTCCTGACTTTC. It codes for CSAAVSGANVLTF.

In this sample, this clonotype turned up many times. The chain joins TRBV12-3 or TRBV12-4 to TRBJ2-7; D might be TRBD1 or TRBD2, each matching 5 bases. Trimming took off 0 bases at V and 5 bases at J, with 8 bases between the two ends. CDR3 length: 13 residues. CDR3 sequence reads: CASSLAGENEQYF. The CDR3 DNA reads as TGTGCCAGCAGTTTAGCAGGGGAGAACGAGCAGTACTTC.

The chain carries TRBV6-1 and TRBJ1-2, with TRBD1 matching 8 bases. CDR1 MNHNS and CDR2 SASEGT come from the germline V gene. V shed 0 bases, J shed 4 bases, and the junction held 7 bases outside the gene matches. The CDR3 has 16 residues. The CDR3 sequence is CASSEAWTGRLYGYTF. CDR3 DNA sequence: TGTGCCAGCAGTGAAGCGTGGACAGGGCGACTCTATGGCTACACCTTC.

This clonotype was counted many times. J is TRBJ2-7 and V is TRBV5-6; 11 positions agree with TRBD2. Germline V lookup: CDR1 SGHDT, CDR2 YYEEEE. V was pared by 4 bases and J by 0 bases, with 6 bases of the junction left unmatched. This CDR3 is 16 amino acids long. The CDR3 region has the DNA TGTGCCAGCAGCGAGGGACTAGCGGTTTACTCCTACGAGCAGTACTTC. Protein sequence: CASSEGLAVYSYEQYF.

This clonotype was seen many times. The chain links TRBV5-1 to TRBJ2-5; 8 bases agree with TRBD1. The ends lost 4 bases at V and 0 bases at J; junction bases unmatched: 5. CDR1 SGHRS and CDR2 YFSETQ come from the germline V gene. The CDR3 has 15 amino acids. The CDR3 spells CASSPGTGNQETQYF. The CDR3 DNA follows: TGCGCCAGCAGCCCGGGGACAGGTAACCAAGAGACCCAGTACTTC.

The table lists this clonotype with many counts. CDR3 bases: TGTGCCAGCAGCCCCGAGGGGACTAACTATGAGCAGTTCTTC. Translating it yields CASSPEGTNYEQFF. The rearrangement joins TRBV4-2 to TRBJ2-1; 7 nucleotides match TRBD2. J lost 8 bases, V lost 4 bases, and 8 bases had no gene match. The CDR3 loop spans 14 amino acids. CDR1 and CDR2 (germline): LGHNA, YNFKEQ.

This clonotype has ten or more counts. In DNA form, the CDR3 reads TGTGCCAGCAGTGAAAGATGGGGCGCTGGGGCCAACGTCCTGACTTTC. This sequence encodes CASSERWGAGANVLTF. The chain recombines TRBV6-1 with TRBJ2-6; possible D gene TRBD1, 5 bases. The CDR3 runs to 16 residues. Between the trimmed V and J ends, which lost 2 bases and 2 bases, there was a span of 10 bases. In germline, CDR1 is MNHNS, CDR2 SASEGT.

This clonotype was found many times. V gene TRBV29-1 combines with J gene TRBJ1-5, with D possibly being TRBD1 (5 bases). V was trimmed by 4 bases and J by 0 bases, leaving 7 bases between them. The CDR3 runs to 13 residues. Germline lookup yields CDR1 SQVTM and CDR2 ANQGSEA. The CDR3 is CSVGGDSNQPQHF. CDR3 sequence (DNA): TGCAGCGTTGGGGGGGATAGCAATCAGCCCCAGCATTTT.

This clonotype was counted at least ten times. The chain is built from TRBV5-1 and TRBJ1-4, with 10 bases that match TRBD1. Per germline, CDR1 SGHRS and CDR2 YFSETQ. With 3 bases clipped from V and 4 bases from J, the junction kept 3 bases outside the gene matches. The CDR3 loop spans 15 amino acids. The CDR3: CASSWGQGNNEKLFF. The CDR3 bases are TGCGCCAGCAGCTGGGGACAGGGGAATAATGAAAAACTGTTTTTT.

This clonotype was picked up a small number of times. The chain couples TRBV15 to TRBJ1-1, with 9 positions matching TRBD1. This CDR3 comprises 13 residues. Losses at the gene ends were 6 bases for V and 1 base for J; bases not matched to a gene: 0. Germline loops: CDR1 LNHNV, CDR2 YYDKDF (reference sequence). The CDR3 protein is CATRGQGNTEAFF. As DNA, the CDR3 is TGTGCCACCAGGGGACAGGGGAACACTGAAGCTTTCTTT.

This clonotype was seen at least ten times. The rearrangement links TRBV9 to TRBJ1-2; D perhaps matches TRBD1 (5 bases). The CDR3 is made up of 17 amino acids. V lost 0 bases, J lost 3 bases, and 18 bases lay in between. In germline, CDR1 is SGDLS, CDR2 YYNGEE. CDR3: CASSVGTGVPRDYGYTF. The CDR3 DNA reads as TGTGCCAGCAGCGTAGGGACCGGGGTCCCCAGGGACTATGGCTACACCTTC.

This clonotype was counted ten times or more. This CDR3 reads CASSSVWTGNTGELFF. CDR3 in DNA: TGCGCCAGCAGCTCGGTCTGGACAGGGAACACCGGGGAGCTGTTTTTT. This chain connects TRBV5-1 to TRBJ2-2; 7 bases are a match to TRBD1. Germline V CDR1 and CDR2: SGHRS, YFSETQ. This CDR3 has 16 residues. J gave up 1 base and V 3 bases, and 6 bases lay outside the gene matches. Looking up the rest from reference TRBV5-1 and TRBJ2-2 gives the full variable domain: KAGVTQTPRYLIKTRGQQVTLSCSPISGHRSVSWYQQTPGQGLQFLFEYFSETQRNKGNFPGRFSGRQFSNSRSEMNVSTLELGDSALYLCASSSVWTGNTGELFFGEGSRLTVL.

This clonotype was detected many times. The J gene is TRBJ1-1, the V gene TRBV15; TRBD1 matches 9 bases. V lost 0 bases and J lost 7; bases outside the gene matches: 6. Germline CDR1 is LNHNV and CDR2 is YYDKDF (reference sequence). The CDR3 is made up of 15 amino acids. For the CDR3, the DNA is TGTGCCACCAGCAGAGATGGGACAGGGATCCGTGAAGCTTTCTTT. This translates into CATSRDGTGIREAFF.

This clonotype has just a few counts. CDR3 protein: CASSQGQGSTDTQYF. Written as DNA, the CDR3 is TGTGCCAGCAGCCAGGGACAGGGGAGCACAGATACGCAGTATTTT. The V gene is TRBV5-8, the J gene TRBJ2-3, with 10 bases matching TRBD1. Germline V gene lookup returns CDR1 SGHTS and CDR2 YDEGEE. The CDR3 is made up of 15 amino acids. The V segment lost 4 bases and the J segment 0 bases; nucleotides outside the gene matches: 2.

This clonotype was recorded a few times. The chain has TRBV5-1 and TRBJ2-3; perhaps TRBD1 as D (6 bases). This CDR3 region has 15 residues. Trimming left V 0 bases short and J 6 bases short, with 14 bases between. Germline V CDR1 and CDR2: SGHRS, YFSETQ. The CDR3 nucleotides read TGCGCCAGCAGCTTGGGATGGACAGTATCGGATACGCAGTATTTT. This gives the protein CASSLGWTVSDTQYF.

This clonotype was picked up many times. The J gene is TRBJ1-5, the V gene TRBV6-6; 7 positions match TRBD1. The CDR3 loop spans 17 amino acids. Trimming took 7 bases from V and 0 from J; bases not matched to a gene: 12. Germline V CDR1 and CDR2: MNHNY, SVGAGI (reference sequence). CDR3 nucleotides: TGTGCCAGCACCCAGACAGGGACAGAGGGTAGCAATCAGCCCCAGCATTTT. Translating gives CASTQTGTEGSNQPQHF.

Many counts were recorded for this clonotype. V usage is TRBV5-5 and J usage is TRBJ2-1; 12 nucleotides line up with TRBD2. Trimming took 0 bases from V and 1 from J; bases not matched to a gene: 2. CDR1 is SGHKS and CDR2 is YYEKEE in the germline V gene (reference sequence). CDR3 size: 17 residues. CDR3 loop: CASSLGLAGVSYNEQFF. CDR3 coding DNA: TGTGCCAGCAGCTTGGGACTAGCGGGAGTATCCTACAATGAGCAGTTCTTC.